The rows below give T cell receptor beta chains drawn from one sample of a study of T cell changes during pregnancy in multiple sclerosis. The assay was immunoSEQ multiplex PCR, and TCRdb's table has in-frame clones only and misses some. The sample consists of some 64,000 clones, roughly nine tenths of them appearing once. This sample comprised peripheral blood, obtained after pregnancy. The receptors derive from a female donor with multiple sclerosis, enrolled in a pregnancy study. CDR3s include the opening cysteine and the closing phenylalanine or tryptophan. A D gene is named only where the DNA matches it firmly. Only part of the rows carry a size: once, few, many, or a class if the clone is expanded.

size	V	J	D	DNA	CDR3
-	TRBV19	TRBJ2-7	-	TGTGCCAGTAGTACCGAACAGGGCTACGAGCAGTACTTC	CASSTEQGYEQYF
-	TRBV28	TRBJ2-2	-	TGTGCCAGCAGTTTTCGCGGGAACACCGGGGAGCTGTTTTTT	CASSFRGNTGELFF
-	TRBV19	TRBJ2-1	-	TGTGCCAGTACCACCCTCGGGGGAGGACGCATCTCCTACAATGAGCAGTTCTTC	CASTTLGGGRISYNEQFF
-	TRBV28	TRBJ2-1	-	TGTGCCAGCAGTCCGGGGTTTCCCCTCTACAATGAGCAGTTCTTC	CASSPGFPLYNEQFF
-	TRBV7-6	TRBJ2-3	TRBD2	TGTGCCAGCAGCCTCCGACTAGCGGGAGACGGAGATACGCAGTATTTT	CASSLRLAGDGDTQYF
-	TRBV5-1	TRBJ2-1	TRBD1	TGCGCCAGCAGCTCCCGGGACAGGGCTTACAATGAGCAGTTCTTC	CASSSRDRAYNEQFF
-	TRBV28	TRBJ1-1	TRBD1	TGTGCCAGCAGTTTATCCCGACAGGGTGAAGCTTTCTTT	CASSLSRQGEAFF
-	TRBV14	TRBJ2-7	TRBD2	TGTGCCAGCAGCCATTATCCGGCTAGCGGGGCCTACGAGCAGTACTTC	CASSHYPASGAYEQYF
-	TRBV5-1	TRBJ1-3	-	TGCGCCTCCCAATCGCCAGGCTCTGGAAACACCATATATTTT	CASQSPGSGNTIYF
-	TRBV19	TRBJ1-5	-	TGTGCCAGTTCCGGCCCCCGCGGGGGCGCGGATCAGCCCCAGCATTTT	CASSGPRGGADQPQHF
once	TRBV28	TRBJ1-5	-	TGTGCCAGCAGCCAGGGGCTCGGCAATCAGCCCCAGCATTTT	CASSQGLGNQPQHF
-	TRBV7-2	TRBJ1-2	TRBD1	TGTGCCAGCAGCAGACAATCCGGGACAGGCTATGGCTACACCTTC	CASSRQSGTGYGYTF
-	TRBV18	TRBJ1-2	TRBD1	TGTGCCAGCTCACCAGAACAGGGGGCAGGCTACACCTTC	CASSPEQGAGYTF
-	TRBV7-2	TRBJ1-1	-	TGTGCCAGCAGCCCCCGACAGATGAACACTGAAGCTTTCTTT	CASSPRQMNTEAFF
-	TRBV5-4	TRBJ1-2	TRBD1	TGTGCCAGCAGCATCGACCGGGACAGGGGGCTTCGCGGTGGCTACACCTTC	CASSIDRDRGLRGGYTF
-	TRBV18	TRBJ2-1	-	TGTGCCAGCTCACCACCCGACAGGCCCAATGAGCAGTTCTTC	CASSPPDRPNEQFF
-	TRBV2	TRBJ2-4	TRBD2	TGTGCCAGCAGGGGAGGTAGCGGGAGGGCCCTCGAAAACATTCAGTACTTC	CASRGGSGRALENIQYF
-	TRBV19	TRBJ1-2	-	TGTGCCAGTAGTATGGAGGTCGGGACACCTTATGGCTACACCTTC	CASSMEVGTPYGYTF
-	TRBV5-5	TRBJ2-7	-	TGTGCCAGCAGCTTGGCAGGGCTCCGGAGGGGCTACGAGCAGTACTTC	CASSLAGLRRGYEQYF
once	TRBV29-1	TRBJ1-1	TRBD1	TGCAGCGTTGGATACGTTGGAAGGACAGGGACTGAAGCTTTCTTT	CSVGYVGRTGTEAFF
-	TRBV13	TRBJ2-7	-	TGTGCCAGCGCGAGTTCAACTTCCTTGACAGTCGCATACGAGCAGTACTTC	CASASSTSLTVAYEQYF
-	TRBV6-1	TRBJ1-5	-	TGTGCCAGCAGCCCGAGACAGTCCAGCAATCAGCCCCAGCATTTT	CASSPRQSSNQPQHF
-	TRBV7-2	TRBJ1-2	-	TGTGCCAGCAGCTTAGCTGTCCTGAACTCCTATGGCTACACCTTC	CASSLAVLNSYGYTF
-	TRBV10-2	TRBJ2-7	-	TGCGCCAGCAGTGATACAGGGACCCTTAGCGAGCAGTACTTC	CASSDTGTLSEQYF
-	TRBV6-5	TRBJ1-1	-	TGTGCCAGCAGTTACTCGCCGGACGGCAGCGGGGAAGCTTTCTTT	CASSYSPDGSGEAFF
-	TRBV6-6	TRBJ2-7	TRBD1	TGTGCCAGCAGCCGTAGGGGGCGGTCAGGCTACGAGCAGTACTTC	CASSRRGRSGYEQYF
-	TRBV21-1	TRBJ1-4	-	TGTGCCAGCAGCTCAGAACCCCTTAATGAAAAACTGTTTTTT	CASSSEPLNEKLFF
-	TRBV5-1	TRBJ1-2	TRBD1	TGCGCCAGCAGCTTGGAAGGGACAGATGATAGCTACACCTTC	CASSLEGTDDSYTF
-	TRBV10-3	TRBJ2-5	TRBD1	TGTGCCATCAGTGACCCGGACAGGGGTATGGAGACCCAGTACTTC	CAISDPDRGMETQYF
-	TRBV28	TRBJ2-1	TRBD2	TGTGCCAGCAGCCCAAGCGGGAGGGGGTCCTACAATGAGCAGTTCTTC	CASSPSGRGSYNEQFF
-	TRBV7-3	TRBJ1-1	-	TGTGCCAGCAGCCGACAGCGGGACACTGAAGCTTTCTTT	CASSRQRDTEAFF
-	TRBV5-1	TRBJ2-1	TRBD2	TGCGCCAGCAGCTTGGGGGGGCTAGCGGGAGCACAGAGCTCCTACAATGAGCAGTTCTTC	CASSLGGLAGAQSSYNEQFF
-	TRBV4-3	TRBJ2-3	-	TGCGCCAGCAGCCAGGACCGGGAAGGTACGCAGTATTTT	CASSQDREGTQYF
-	TRBV2	TRBJ2-4	TRBD1	TGTGCCAGCAGGGCAGGACAGGGTGCGTACAACATTCAGTACTTC	CASRAGQGAYNIQYF
-	TRBV2	TRBJ1-5	-	TGTGCCAGCAGTGAAATGGCGGCAGGGGAGCAGCCCCAGCATTTT	CASSEMAAGEQPQHF
-	TRBV4-1	TRBJ2-7	-	TGCGCCAGCAGCCAAGTTTCGGGAGATTGGGCCTACGAGCAGTACTTC	CASSQVSGDWAYEQYF
-	TRBV19	TRBJ1-1	-	TGTGCCAGTAGTCGGACTCCGTTGAACACTGAAGCTTTCTTT	CASSRTPLNTEAFF
-	TRBV10-2	TRBJ1-4	-	TGCGCCAGCAGTGATGTACAGTCTAATGAAAAACTGTTTTTT	CASSDVQSNEKLFF
once	TRBV6-4	TRBJ1-4	-	TGTGCCAGCAGTGGCCTGCGGACAGTAGCGAATGAGGAAAAACTGTTTTTT	CASSGLRTVANEEKLFF
once	TRBV4-3	TRBJ2-7	-	TGCGCCAGCAGCCCCCTGGGAGGAACTCCCTACGAGCAGTACTTC	CASSPLGGTPYEQYF
-	TRBV5-1	TRBJ2-7	TRBD1	TGCGCCAGCAGCTGGGGACAGGGGGTTCCCGAGCAGTACTTC	CASSWGQGVPEQYF
-	TRBV11-3	TRBJ2-3	TRBD1	TGTGCCAGCAGCCCGGGACAGGGGGCAACAGATACGCAGTATTTT	CASSPGQGATDTQYF